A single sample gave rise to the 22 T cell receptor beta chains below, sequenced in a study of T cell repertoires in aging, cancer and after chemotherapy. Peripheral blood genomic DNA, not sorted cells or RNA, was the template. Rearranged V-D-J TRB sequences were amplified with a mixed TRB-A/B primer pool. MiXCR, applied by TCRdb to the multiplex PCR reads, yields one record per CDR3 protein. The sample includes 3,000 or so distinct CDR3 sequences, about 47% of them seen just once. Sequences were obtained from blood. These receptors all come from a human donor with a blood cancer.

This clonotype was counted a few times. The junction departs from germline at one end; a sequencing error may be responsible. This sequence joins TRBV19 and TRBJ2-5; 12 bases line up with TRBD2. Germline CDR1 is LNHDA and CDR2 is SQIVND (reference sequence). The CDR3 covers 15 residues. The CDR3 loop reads CASSPSGRDQETQYF. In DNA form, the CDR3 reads TGTGCCAGTAGCCCTAGCGGGAGGGACCAGGAGACCCAGTACTTC.

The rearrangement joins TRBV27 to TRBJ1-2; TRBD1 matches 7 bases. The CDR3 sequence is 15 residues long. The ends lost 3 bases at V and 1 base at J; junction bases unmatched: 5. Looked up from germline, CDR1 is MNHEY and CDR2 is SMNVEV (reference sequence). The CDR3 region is CASSFNRGRNYGYTF. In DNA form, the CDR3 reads TGTGCCAGCAGTTTTAACAGGGGACGTAACTATGGCTACACCTTC.

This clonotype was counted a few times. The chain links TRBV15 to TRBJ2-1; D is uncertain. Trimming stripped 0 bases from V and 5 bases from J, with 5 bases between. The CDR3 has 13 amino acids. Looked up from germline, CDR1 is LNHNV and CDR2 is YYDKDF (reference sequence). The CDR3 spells CATSRDHHNEQFF. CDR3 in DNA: TGTGCCACCAGCAGAGATCATCACAATGAGCAGTTCTTC.

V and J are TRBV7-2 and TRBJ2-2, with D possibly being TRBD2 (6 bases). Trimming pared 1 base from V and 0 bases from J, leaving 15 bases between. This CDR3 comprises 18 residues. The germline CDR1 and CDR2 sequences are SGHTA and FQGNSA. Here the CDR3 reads CASSLELSGRPNTGELFF. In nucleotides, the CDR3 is TGTGCCAGCAGCTTAGAATTAAGCGGGCGCCCGAACACCGGGGAGCTGTTTTTT.

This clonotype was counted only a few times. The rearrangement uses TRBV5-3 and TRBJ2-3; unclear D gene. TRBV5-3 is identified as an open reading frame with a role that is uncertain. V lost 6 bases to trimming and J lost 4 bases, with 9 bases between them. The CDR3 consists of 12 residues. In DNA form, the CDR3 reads TGTGCCAGAAAAGTATTCGCAGATACGCAGTATTTT. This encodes CARKVFADTQYF.

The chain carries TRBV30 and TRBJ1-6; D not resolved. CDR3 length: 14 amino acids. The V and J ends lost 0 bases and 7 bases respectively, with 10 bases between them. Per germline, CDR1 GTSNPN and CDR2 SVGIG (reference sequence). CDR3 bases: TGTGCCTGGAGTGTATCGACCTCCAATTCACCCCTCCACTTT. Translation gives CAWSVSTSNSPLHF.

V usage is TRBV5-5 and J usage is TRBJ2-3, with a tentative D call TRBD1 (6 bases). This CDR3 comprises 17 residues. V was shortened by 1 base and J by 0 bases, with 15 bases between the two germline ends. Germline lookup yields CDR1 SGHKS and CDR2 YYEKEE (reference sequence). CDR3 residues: CASSLSTGFLSTDTQYF. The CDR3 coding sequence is TGTGCCAGCAGCTTGTCGACAGGTTTTCTTAGCACAGATACGCAGTATTTT.

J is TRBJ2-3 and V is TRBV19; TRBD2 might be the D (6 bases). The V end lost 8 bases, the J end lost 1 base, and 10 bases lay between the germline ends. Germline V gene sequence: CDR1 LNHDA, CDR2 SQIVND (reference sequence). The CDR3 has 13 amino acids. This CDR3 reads CASGTAGTDTQYF. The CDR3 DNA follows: TGTGCCAGTGGGACTGCAGGCACAGATACGCAGTATTTT.

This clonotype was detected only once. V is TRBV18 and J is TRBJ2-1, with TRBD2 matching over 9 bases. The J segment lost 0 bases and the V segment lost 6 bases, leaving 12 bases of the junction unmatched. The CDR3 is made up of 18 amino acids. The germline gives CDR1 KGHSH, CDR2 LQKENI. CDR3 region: CASSREASGAPSYNEQFF. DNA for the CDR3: TGTGCCAGCTCCCGGGAGGCTAGCGGGGCCCCCTCCTACAATGAGCAGTTCTTC.

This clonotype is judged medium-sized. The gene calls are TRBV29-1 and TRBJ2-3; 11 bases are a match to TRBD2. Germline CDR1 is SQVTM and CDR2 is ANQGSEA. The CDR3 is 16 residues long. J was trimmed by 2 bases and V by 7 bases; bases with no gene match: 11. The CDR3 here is CSGLQGLAGYTDTQYF. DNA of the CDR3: TGCAGCGGACTACAAGGACTAGCGGGCTACACAGATACGCAGTATTTT.

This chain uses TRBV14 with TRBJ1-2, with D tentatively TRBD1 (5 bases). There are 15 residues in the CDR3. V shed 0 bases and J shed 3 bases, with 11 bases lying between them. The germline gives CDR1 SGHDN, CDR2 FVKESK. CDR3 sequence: CASSQDLRGDYGYTF. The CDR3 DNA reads TGTGCCAGCAGCCAAGATCTTCGGGGCGACTATGGCTACACCTTC.

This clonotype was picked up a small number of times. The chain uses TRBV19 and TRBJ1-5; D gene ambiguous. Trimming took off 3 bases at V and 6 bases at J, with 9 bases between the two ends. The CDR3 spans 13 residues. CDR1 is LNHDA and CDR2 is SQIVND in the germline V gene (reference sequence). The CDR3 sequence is CASSIVFSQPQHF. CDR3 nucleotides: TGTGCCAGTAGTATCGTTTTCAGTCAGCCCCAGCATTTT.

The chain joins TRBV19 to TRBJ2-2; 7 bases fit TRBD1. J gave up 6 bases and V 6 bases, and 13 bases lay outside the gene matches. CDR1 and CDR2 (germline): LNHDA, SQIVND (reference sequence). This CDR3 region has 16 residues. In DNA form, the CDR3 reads TGTGCCAGTAGCCCAAGAAGTATCCAGGGGGCCGGGGAGCTGTTTTTT. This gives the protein CASSPRSIQGAGELFF.

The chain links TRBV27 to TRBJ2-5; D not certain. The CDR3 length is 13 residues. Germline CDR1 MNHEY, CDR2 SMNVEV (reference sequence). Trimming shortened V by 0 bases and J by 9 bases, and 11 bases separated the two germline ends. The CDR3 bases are TGTGCCAGCAGTTTATCGGGCCAGAGAGCCCAGTACTTC. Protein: CASSLSGQRAQYF.

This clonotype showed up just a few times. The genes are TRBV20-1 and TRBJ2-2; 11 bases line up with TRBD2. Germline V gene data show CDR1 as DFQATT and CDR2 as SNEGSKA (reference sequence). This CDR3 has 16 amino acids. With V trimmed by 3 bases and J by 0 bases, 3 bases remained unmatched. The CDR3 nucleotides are TGCAGTGCTAGGCTAGCGGGGGGCTCGAACACCGGGGAGCTGTTTTTT. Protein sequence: CSARLAGGSNTGELFF.

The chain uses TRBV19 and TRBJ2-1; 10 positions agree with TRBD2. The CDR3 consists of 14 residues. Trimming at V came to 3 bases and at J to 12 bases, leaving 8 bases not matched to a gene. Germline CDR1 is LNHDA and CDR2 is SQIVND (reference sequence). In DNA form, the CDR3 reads TGTGCCAGTAGTATTGGGCTAGCGGGAGTGGCGCAGTTCTTC. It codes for CASSIGLAGVAQFF.

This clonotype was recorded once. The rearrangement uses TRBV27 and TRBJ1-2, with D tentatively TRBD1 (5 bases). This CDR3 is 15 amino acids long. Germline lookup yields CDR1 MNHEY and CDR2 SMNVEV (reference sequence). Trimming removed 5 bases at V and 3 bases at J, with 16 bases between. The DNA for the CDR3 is TGTGCCAGCAGTGACCACCGGGACGGATACTATGGCTACACCTTC. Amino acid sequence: CASSDHRDGYYGYTF.

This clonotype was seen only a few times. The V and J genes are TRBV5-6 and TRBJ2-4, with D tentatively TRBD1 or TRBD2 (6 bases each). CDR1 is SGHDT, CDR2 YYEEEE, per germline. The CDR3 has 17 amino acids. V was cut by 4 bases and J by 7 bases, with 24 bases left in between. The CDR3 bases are TGTGCCAGCAGCACCTCCGGGACATTTAGCGGTGCTAACATTCAGTACTTC. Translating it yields CASSTSGTFSGANIQYF.

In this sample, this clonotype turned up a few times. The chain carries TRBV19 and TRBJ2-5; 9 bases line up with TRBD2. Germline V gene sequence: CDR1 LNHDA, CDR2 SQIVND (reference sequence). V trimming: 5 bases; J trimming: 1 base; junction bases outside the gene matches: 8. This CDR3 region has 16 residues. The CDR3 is CASSWRGTSTQETQYF. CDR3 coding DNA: TGTGCCAGTAGTTGGAGGGGGACTAGCACCCAAGAGACCCAGTACTTC.

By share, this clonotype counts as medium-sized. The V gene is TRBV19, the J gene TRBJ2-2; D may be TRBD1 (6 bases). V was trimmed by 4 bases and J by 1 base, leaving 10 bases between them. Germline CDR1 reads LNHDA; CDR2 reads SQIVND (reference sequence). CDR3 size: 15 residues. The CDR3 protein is CASSKLGQNTGELFF. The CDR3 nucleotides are TGTGCCAGTAGTAAACTGGGACAGAACACCGGGGAGCTGTTTTTT.

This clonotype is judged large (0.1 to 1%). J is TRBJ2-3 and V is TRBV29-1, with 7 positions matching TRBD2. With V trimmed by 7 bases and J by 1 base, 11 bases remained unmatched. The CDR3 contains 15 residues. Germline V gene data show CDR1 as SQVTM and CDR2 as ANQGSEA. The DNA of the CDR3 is TGCAGCGCTCCACCGGGGGGAGGTGGCACAGATACGCAGTATTTT. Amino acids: CSAPPGGGGTDTQYF.

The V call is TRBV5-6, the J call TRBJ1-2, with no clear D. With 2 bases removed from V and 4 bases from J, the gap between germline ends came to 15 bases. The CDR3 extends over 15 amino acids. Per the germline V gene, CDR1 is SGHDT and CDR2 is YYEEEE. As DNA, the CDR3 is TGTGCCAGCAGCTTTGTAGGGCCTGCAGGCTATGGCTACACCTTC. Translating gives CASSFVGPAGYGYTF.